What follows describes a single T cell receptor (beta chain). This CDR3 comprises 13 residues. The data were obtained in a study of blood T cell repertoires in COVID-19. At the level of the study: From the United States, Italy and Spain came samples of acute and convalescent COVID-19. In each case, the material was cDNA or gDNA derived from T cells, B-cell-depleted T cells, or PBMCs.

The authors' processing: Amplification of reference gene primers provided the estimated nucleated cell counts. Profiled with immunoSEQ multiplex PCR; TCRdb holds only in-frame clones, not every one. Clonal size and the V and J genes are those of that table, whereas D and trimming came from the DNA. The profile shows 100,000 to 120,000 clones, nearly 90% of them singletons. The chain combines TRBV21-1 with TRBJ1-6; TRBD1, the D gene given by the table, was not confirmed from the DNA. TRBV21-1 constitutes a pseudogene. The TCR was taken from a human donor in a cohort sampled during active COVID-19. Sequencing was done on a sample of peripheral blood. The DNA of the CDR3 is TGTGCCAGCAGCAAAGAAGGGACAGGGGACCTCCACTTT. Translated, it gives CASSKEGTGDLHF.